These T cell receptor beta chains were read from a single sample in a study of T cells in Graves' hyperthyroidism and ophthalmopathy. TCRdb reanalysed the multiplex PCR reads using MiXCR and keeps one entry per CDR3 protein. Here the sample spans 550,000 to 850,000 distinct CDR3 sequences, around a sixth being singletons. Sequenced sample: blood. These receptors all come from a woman aged 45-59 years with Graves' hyperthyroidism that later progressed to Graves' ophthalmopathy. The CDR3 runs from the conserved cysteine through the conserved F or W. The order of the fields is J gene, clone size, D gene, CDR3 length, V gene, CDR3 protein, CDR3 DNA. A D gene is named only where the DNA matches it firmly. For some rows the clone size is stated as once, few or many, or as a class when expanded; others skip it.

J gene: TRBJ2-2; clone size: .; D gene: .; CDR3 length: 13; V gene: TRBV19; CDR3 protein: CASNMVETGELFF; CDR3 DNA: TGTGCCAGTAATATGGTAGAAACCGGGGAGCTGTTTTTT
J gene: TRBJ2-3; clone size: .; D gene: .; CDR3 length: 14; V gene: TRBV4-1; CDR3 protein: CASSHFLAADTQYF; CDR3 DNA: TGCGCCAGCAGCCATTTTCTAGCTGCAGATACGCAGTATTTT
J gene: TRBJ1-2; clone size: .; D gene: .; CDR3 length: 13; V gene: TRBV18; CDR3 protein: CASSPSVGWGYTF; CDR3 DNA: TGTGCCAGCTCGCCCTCCGTGGGCTGGGGCTACACCTTC
J gene: TRBJ1-1; clone size: .; D gene: .; CDR3 length: 15; V gene: TRBV9; CDR3 protein: CASSVVSRGNTEAFF; CDR3 DNA: TGTGCCAGCAGCGTAGTTTCCAGGGGGAACACTGAAGCTTTCTTT
J gene: TRBJ1-1; clone size: many; D gene: .; CDR3 length: 14; V gene: TRBV5-1; CDR3 protein: CASSHFDRNTEAFF; CDR3 DNA: TGCGCCAGCAGCCACTTCGACAGGAACACTGAAGCTTTCTTT
J gene: TRBJ2-7; clone size: .; D gene: .; CDR3 length: 13; V gene: TRBV12-3/TRBV12-4; CDR3 protein: CASSFRSLGEQYF; CDR3 DNA: TGTGCCAGCAGTTTCCGTAGTTTGGGCGAGCAGTACTTC
J gene: TRBJ1-1; clone size: many; D gene: .; CDR3 length: 11; V gene: TRBV20-1; CDR3 protein: CSASRDEKAFF; CDR3 DNA: TGCAGTGCTAGCAGGGATGAGAAAGCTTTCTTT
J gene: TRBJ2-7; clone size: many; D gene: .; CDR3 length: 14; V gene: TRBV7-2; CDR3 protein: CASSLRRSSYEQYF; CDR3 DNA: TGTGCCAGCAGCCTCCGACGGAGCTCCTACGAGCAGTACTTC
J gene: TRBJ2-5; clone size: .; D gene: .; CDR3 length: 12; V gene: TRBV29-1; CDR3 protein: CSVRRGVETQYF; CDR3 DNA: TGCAGCGTTCGCAGGGGGGTAGAGACCCAGTACTTC
J gene: TRBJ1-3; clone size: few; D gene: .; CDR3 length: 13; V gene: TRBV5-1; CDR3 protein: CASSEVQGNTIYF; CDR3 DNA: TGCGCCAGCAGCGAGGTACAGGGAAACACCATATATTTT